Here is one T cell receptor (beta chain) with its context. It lacks a known antigen. No much larger clone exists at a distance of one base, and base qualities are not known. The data are from a study of cytomegalovirus exposure and HLA in healthy donors (TCRdb year 2017). General notes on the study: In an earlier analysis of around 540 of the donors, about 270 Gb of sequence data and approximately 100 million unique TCR beta sequences from about 190 million T cells were reported. Roughly 300 gigabases of sequencing data and some 85 million unique TCR sequences were included in an early release covering several hundred HLA-typed donors. The genetic ancestry cluster associated with self-reported Caucasian donors included over 80% of the 300 to 450 genotyped donors. The aim of the study was to test whether cataloging public T cell receptors could identify signatures of past pathogen exposure. Using immunosequencing, the study profiled T cell repertoires from 500 to 800 subjects and related those repertoires to cytomegalovirus serostatus. A separate validation cohort of more than 100 different subjects was used in addition to the 666-subject first cohort. To predict cytomegalovirus infection status, the study combined high-throughput TCR immunosequencing, statistical association of individual TCRs with disease status, and machine learning. A later analysis re-analyzed previously published TCR beta repertoires from 500 to 700 donors and added high-resolution HLA genotyping to study TCR occurrence patterns. Rather than drawing on any new phenotypic data, the later analysis identified candidate immune exposures from TCR beta sequences and the way those sequences occurred across donors. In an earlier analysis of 500 to 650 of the donors, high-throughput TCR beta sequencing was used to judge whether each TCR beta V gene segment behaved as functional or pseudogenic. Donor age, sex, ethnicity and CMV serostatus were compiled together with the repertoire data. Genome-wide SNP genotypes for about 65% of the 666 donors were used in a later genetic analysis, which treated that subset as a discovery cohort. Every discovery cohort repertoire had been produced on one sequencing platform. Class I and class II HLA loci were covered by the typing at four-digit resolution. The number of donors typed differed by locus, with 629-630 for A, B, C, DRB1 and DQB1, roughly 520 for DQA1, nearly 610 for DPA1, and 400 to 490 for DPB1. Four to six DR-DQ haplotypes were handled as single units for association and clustering, since linkage in the cohort was strong. Among 300 to 500 genotyped donors of the cohort, an average of roughly 230,000 unique TCR beta nucleotide sequences was sequenced per donor, of which about 19% were non-productive.

CDR3 length: 16 amino acids, cysteine to phenylalanine. Only the CDR3 DNA stays, 48 bases, in frame from base 1. Per the germline V gene, SGDLS is the CDR1 and YYNGEE is the CDR2. V is shortened by 0 bases, J by 1 base, and the region joining them spans 13 bases. The receptor library was made with the immunoSEQ multiplex PCR assay. A mixture of 60 forward primers for TCR Vbeta segments and 13 reverse primers for TCR Jbeta segments was used in the multiplex PCR. The CDR3 region of rearranged TCR beta genes was amplified from genomic DNA with a multiplex PCR assay. The Illumina HiSeq System was used to sequence the amplified TCR beta libraries as 87-base-pair reads. The authors' analysis ran thus. A later analysis counted tens of millions of unique TCR beta chains across the 550 to 800 repertoires, and 9 million to 14 million of these chains were shared by at least two donors. To remove PCR and sequencing errors, raw reads were error-corrected and collapsed into unique sequences using a nearest-neighbor algorithm that merged closely related sequences. To assign V, D and J gene segments, CDR3 sequences were aligned to IMGT reference sequences. For a sequence to be retained, at least a six-nucleotide match to both a V gene segment and a J gene segment was required. Rearrangements were called productive when the CDR3 lacked stop codons and stayed in frame with V and J; all others were non-productive. Following IMGT convention, CDR3 was defined as the stretch from the second conserved V-encoded cysteine to the conserved J-encoded phenylalanine. Sequences without an unambiguous match to a single V gene segment were excluded from the earlier analysis of several hundred of the donors. An earlier analysis of about 600 of the donors called V segments functional above 56.7% productive rearrangements and segregating when the between-donor standard deviation exceeded 5%. A statistical classification framework was built for diagnosing cytomegalovirus status from the catalog of TCR beta chain sequences. In a later analysis, TCR nucleotide sequences were compared against IMGT/GENE-DB human TR gene sequences so that V and J genes could be assigned. A later analysis assigned CDR3 sequences and most-parsimonious VDJ recombination scenarios with the TCRdist pipeline. In a later analysis, every TCR beta chain was defined by the combination of its CDR3 amino acid sequence and its V-gene family, and reads without a unique V-gene family were dropped. In a later analysis, 450 to 600 highly shared, low-generation-probability nucleotide sequences were removed to address suspected cross-contamination and a sequencing artifact. In a later analysis, a clonal expansion index for each public chain was calculated from normalized within-repertoire ranks of inferred template counts. Generation probabilities in a later analysis came from a VDJ recombination model fitted to out-of-frame rearrangements, and those results were checked against IGoR. Hypergeometric tests were used in a later analysis to score TCR-TCR, TCR-HLA and TCR-CMV co-occurrence, with a repertoire-size bias correction applied to the TCR pairs. To estimate false discovery rates, a later analysis permuted the HLA or CMV assignments 20 times. In a later analysis, co-occurring TCRs were grouped using DBSCAN, and TCRdist sequence similarity was added for clustering within HLA-allele-positive subsets. Repertoires with fewer than 30,000 or more than 120,000 public chains were left out of co-occurrence clustering, as were four to six repertoires with anomalous nucleotide sharing. TCRdb took over this immuneACCESS table, retaining in-frame rearrangements with V and J assigned. Such tables are incomplete; in checked studies, under half of the missing clones stem from an unresolved V gene, and the remainder is unexplained. V and J calls and clone size are copied from that table; D and trimming were computed from the DNA. Recorded for this sample are approximately 110,000 clones; roughly three quarters of them occurred a single time. The ten largest clonotypes hold approximately 3.1% of the sample.

The cohort consisted of hundreds of healthy bone marrow donors. At the time of sampling, all cohort members were nominally healthy, though unrecorded immune exposures were likely present. The donor was CMV seropositive and belonged to the group of a few hundred seropositive cohort members. Every donor gave a peripheral blood sample, and the peripheral blood mononuclear cells from that sample were used for TCR beta sequencing. Genomic DNA extraction from the blood cell samples was performed with the Qiagen DNeasy Blood Extraction Kit. Overall results and qualifications from the work: A cluster of highly shared sequence variants was judged likely to represent a technical artifact of the sequencing pipeline. Because counts were too low, around 17 rarely observed V segments, including chromosome 9 orphons, were left out of the earlier analysis of 587 of the donors. A further reported finding was that TCR beta sequences accurately predicted the HLA-A and HLA-B alleles for most subjects in the first cohort. According to a later genetic analysis, donors in an Asian-associated ancestry cluster had fewer N-insertions in productive TCRs than the roughly 670-donor mean. At a false discovery rate of 0.05, a later analysis linked roughly 17,000 TCR beta sequences to specific HLA alleles. The 87-base-pair reads could not distinguish some IMGT-functional V segments, including TRBV6-2 and TRBV6-3, so those segments were excluded. HLA typing was unavailable for some donors at each locus, so association tests used only the typed subset. Compared with equally common non-associated chains, HLA-associated TCR beta chains in a later analysis were more clonally expanded and had lower generation probabilities. Most TCR sequences were observed very rarely across donors, whereas some public TCRs were present in many individuals. Immune exposure information for the cohort was limited to CMV serostatus. In a later analysis, the rate of TCR association differed among HLA loci, with DRB1 alleles having the most associated TCRs and HLA-C alleles having the fewest. It was suggested by the authors that the approach could potentially be generalized to other disease states and immunological phenotypes. In a later analysis, several top co-occurrence clusters were reported to appear linked to parvovirus B19, influenza, CMV and Epstein-Barr virus. The study listed approximately 150 TCR beta chains as associated with cytomegalovirus. Only TCR beta chains were sequenced in this cohort, and the absence of alpha or paired-chain data limited detectable features. V-gene and J-gene trimming of TCR beta chains was associated with a missense DCLRE1C variant in a later genetic analysis, and the association was replicated in an independent cohort. In an earlier analysis of 587 of the donors, most TCR beta V segments appeared in productive rearrangements about 90% or about 30% of the time, broadly matching IMGT annotations. The classifier was reported to diagnose cytomegalovirus status with high specificity and sensitivity in both the original cohort and the validation cohort. Strong co-occurrence of HLA alleles, especially DR and DQ, made assigning TCR associations to individual alleles difficult. The presence/absence analyses assumed that sequencing depth was roughly uniform across donors, and that assumption may not be true. In vitro tests confirmed that a few of the cytomegalovirus-associated TCR beta chains recognize cytomegalovirus antigens. Linkage disequilibrium might explain the correlated functional status among segregating V segments, but an unknown experimental factor could not be ruled out. Most CMV-associated TCR beta chains appeared to be HLA-restricted in a later analysis, and the HLA associations seemed to be driven largely by CMV exposure.

The rearrangement combines TRBV9 with TRBJ1-1, with the D gene not confidently named. The source material was PBMCs. The sequence came from a woman younger than 35 in good health and CMV-seropositive. The CDR3 region has the sequence CASSVGRGWGNTEAFF. The base sequence is TGTGCCAGCAGCGTAGGGCGGGGTTGGGGGAACACTGAAGCTTTCTTT. Reference TRBV9 and TRBJ1-1 proteins supply the regions before and after the CDR3; the full variable domain is: DSGVTQTPKHLITATGQRVTLRCSPRSGDLSVYWYQQSLDQGLQFLIQYYNGEERAKGNILERFSAQQFPDLHSELNLSSLELGDSALYFCASSVGRGWGNTEAFFGQGTRLTVV.